This passage covers 10 T cell receptor beta chains from one sample sequenced in a study of human T cells and chemical hapten exposure. As for time point: patch test 2, 6 weeks after DPC sensitization. Sample treatment: therapeutic diphenylcyclopropenone sensitization with weekly scalp DPC. TCRdb fed the RACE reads into MiXCR, producing one record per CDR3 protein. The sample includes 25,000 to 30,000 distinct CDR3 sequences, 8% to 10% of them seen just once. The sequences come from whole blood, collected in connection with sensitization to the hapten diphenylcyclopropenone (DPC). Receptors originate from a young man with alopecia areata. Some clones in this sample may be carry-over from other donors' samples.

The chain recombines TRBV7-9 with TRBJ2-7; D is perhaps TRBD1 (5 bases). The germline V and J ends were trimmed by 5 bases and 0 bases, with 14 bases remaining between them. Germline-derived CDR1 and CDR2 are SEHNR and FQNEAQ (reference sequence). There are 15 residues in the CDR3. CDR3 in amino acids: CASSHTGPLSYEQYF. The CDR3 DNA is TGTGCCAGCAGCCATACAGGTCCTCTCTCCTACGAGCAGTACTTC.

This clonotype came up many times. This chain joins TRBV7-6 and TRBJ1-5; 8 bases agree with TRBD1. The CDR3 extends over 13 amino acids. The germline V gene has CDR1 SGHVS and CDR2 FNYEAQ. V shed 5 bases and J 6 bases; nucleotides not matched to a gene: 3. The CDR3 loop reads CASSRTGGQPQHF. The CDR3 DNA follows: TGTGCCAGCAGCCGCACAGGGGGTCAGCCCCAGCATTTT.

This clonotype showed up many times. This sequence joins TRBV12-3 or TRBV12-4 and TRBJ1-1; no clear D gene. The CDR3 is 15 amino acids. Between the trimmed V and J ends, which lost 8 bases and 2 bases, there was a span of 18 bases. The DNA for the CDR3 is TGTGCCAGCTCACCTTCCGTGGGGATAAACACTGAAGCTTTCTTT. It is translated as CASSPSVGINTEAFF.

This clonotype was counted many times. The junction shows a germline mismatch at one end, possibly a read error. The rearrangement joins TRBV3-1 to TRBJ2-3; a possible D gene is TRBD2 (5 bases). CDR1 is LGHDT and CDR2 is YNNKEL in the germline V gene (reference sequence). This CDR3 is built from 14 residues. The CDR3 DNA sequence: TGTGCCAGCAGCCAAGATACGGTAGGGAGAACTCCGGATTTT. It yields the protein CASSQDTVGRTPDF.

V and J are TRBV4-2 and TRBJ1-4; no reliable D call. This CDR3 region has 14 residues. The germline V and J ends were trimmed by 1 base and 5 bases, with 8 bases remaining between them. CDR1 is LGHNA, CDR2 YNFKEQ, per germline. CDR3 residues: CASSQVWPNEKLFF. The DNA for the CDR3 is TGTGCCAGCAGCCAAGTTTGGCCGAATGAAAAACTGTTTTTT.

This clonotype was picked up many times. In DNA form, the CDR3 reads TGTGCCAGCTCACCAGGCACTCCGTCGGCCCTCCACTTT. Protein: CASSPGTPSALHF. This sequence joins TRBV18 and TRBJ1-6; D not resolved. The length of the CDR3 is 13 residues. Trimming cost V 2 bases and J 14 bases, with 13 bases left between them. CDR1 is KGHSH and CDR2 is LQKENI in the germline V gene.

This clonotype was picked up many times. The chain employs TRBV5-1 and TRBJ2-5; D gene unclear. Germline V CDR1 and CDR2: SGHRS, YFSETQ. The V gene lost 4 bases and the J gene lost 2 bases, with 12 bases spanning the gap. The CDR3 contains 14 residues. CDR3 bases: TGCGCCAGCAGCCTCGGACCCGTACAAGAGACCCAGTACTTC. Amino acids: CASSLGPVQETQYF.

This clonotype was detected only a few times. V usage is TRBV11-2 and J usage is TRBJ2-5; D is perhaps TRBD1 or TRBD2 (5 bases each). This CDR3 has 14 residues. Looked up from germline, CDR1 is SGHAT and CDR2 is FQNNGV. V was clipped by 4 bases and J by 2 bases, with 11 bases between them. The CDR3 sequence: CASSSEGPQETQYF. CDR3 nucleotide sequence: TGTGCCAGCAGCTCTGAGGGACCGCAAGAGACCCAGTACTTC.

This clonotype was picked up many times. This chain connects TRBV7-9 to TRBJ1-4, with a possible D match to TRBD1 (6 bases). The length of the CDR3 is 13 residues. Trimming removed 2 bases at V and 12 bases at J, with 13 bases between. Germline values: CDR1 SEHNR, CDR2 FQNEAQ (reference sequence). The CDR3 coding sequence is TGTGCCAGCAGCTTAACCAGTTCAGGGGAACTGTTTTTT. Encoded protein: CASSLTSSGELFF.

This chain uses TRBV29-1 with TRBJ2-7; D possibly corresponds to TRBD1 (6 bases). This CDR3 has 12 residues. The V gene lost 0 bases and the J gene lost 4 bases, with 7 bases spanning the gap. The germline V gene has CDR1 SQVTM and CDR2 ANQGSEA. The CDR3 here is CSVEDRGYEQYF. The DNA of the CDR3 is TGCAGCGTTGAAGACAGGGGTTACGAGCAGTACTTC.